This T cell receptor (beta chain) was found in a study of T-cell memory formation after mild COVID-19. About the study: The TCR clusters were mostly specific to one donor. Study conclusions and caveats: Clones shrinking between day 15 and 85 showed a balanced CD4/CD8 split, and those that grew later tilted toward CD4+. That cross-reactive memory joined was suggested by some responding clones appearing in pre-infection memory. Second-wave clones that peaked on day 37 lacked confirmed SARS-CoV-2 specificity.

One entry per CDR3 protein, called by TCRdb with MiXCR from the 5' RACE reads. The data contain hundreds of thousands of distinct CDR3 sequences, 20% of them seen just once; the ten biggest clones take up approximately 12%. With respect to this clonotype: Its antigen is undetermined.

The source is an adult woman who had mild COVID-19 (a few samples of this study predate the infection). Cell type and time point are not known. The sample taken for sequencing was PBMCs or a T cell subset sorted from them (not recorded which).

The chain's CDR3 is CASSQTPLTGQETQYF. The CDR3 DNA sequence: TGCGCCAGCAGCCAGACGCCCCTTACAGGGCAAGAGACCCAGTACTTC. The genes are TRBV4-1 and TRBJ2-5; tentative D call: TRBD1 (6 bases). CDR1 MGHRA and CDR2 YSYEKL come from the germline V gene. This CDR3 is 16 amino acids long. Deletions cut 3 bases from V and 2 bases from J, with 16 bases between.